Following are 23 T cell receptor beta chains from one sample sequenced in a study of T cells in localized non-small cell lung cancer. Only in-frame clones appear in the TCRdb table, and some are missing; sequencing was by immunoSEQ multiplex PCR. The table shows under 20,000 clones, with under 85% occurring only once. The specimen was peripheral blood, collected before any cancer treatment. The receptors were sampled from a female donor over 55 with stage I lung adenocarcinoma.

J is TRBJ1-6 and V is TRBV27; D uncertain. Germline CDR1 is MNHEY and CDR2 is SMNVEV (reference sequence). Trimming pared 2 bases from V and 9 bases from J, leaving 17 bases between. The CDR3 is 16 residues long. CDR3 in DNA: TGTGCCAGCAGTTTAGGACCTCCCTTCGTTAGTTCACCCCTCCACTTT. Translation: CASSLGPPFVSSPLHF.

The chain uses TRBV7-9 and TRBJ2-3; D not resolved. Germline CDR1 is SEHNR and CDR2 is FQNEAQ (reference sequence). Trimming took 5 bases from V and 4 from J, leaving 13 bases between them. This CDR3 is built from 14 residues. The CDR3 coding sequence is TGTGCCAGCAGCCCCACCAGGAGATCAGATACGCAGTATTTT. This encodes CASSPTRRSDTQYF.

V is TRBV2 and J is TRBJ1-2, with D uncertain. The ends were cut back, 2 bases at V and 4 bases at J, with 5 bases in the middle. CDR1 and CDR2 (germline): SNHLY, FYNNEI. CDR3 length equals 12 residues. Here the CDR3 DNA reads TGTGCCAGCAGTGAAAATAGCTATGGCTACACCTTC. Its translation is CASSENSYGYTF.

The chain uses TRBV5-4 and TRBJ2-5; D possibly matches TRBD1 or TRBD2 (5 bases each). Germline assignment: CDR1 SGHNT and CDR2 YYREEE (reference sequence). CDR3 length: 15 amino acids. Trimming removed 0 bases at V and 4 bases at J, with 13 bases between. The CDR3 nucleotides read TGTGCCAGCAGCTTGGGAGGGACCCAGGGAGAGACCCAGTACTTC. Residues: CASSLGGTQGETQYF.

The genes are TRBV5-5 and TRBJ1-5; 8 bases map to TRBD1. From germline, CDR1 is SGHKS and CDR2 YYEKEE (reference sequence). The CDR3 is 17 amino acids. The trim removed 2 bases at V and 0 bases at J, leaving 7 bases unmatched. The CDR3 bases are TGTGCCAGCAGCTTCACATGGACAGGGAATAGCAATCAGCCCCAGCATTTT. Translated: CASSFTWTGNSNQPQHF.

The chain links TRBV5-1 to TRBJ2-1; D possibly corresponds to TRBD1 (6 bases). This CDR3 comprises 17 residues. V lost 4 bases, J lost 1 base, and 18 bases lay in between. Germline lookup yields CDR1 SGHRS and CDR2 YFSETQ. CDR3 nucleotides: TGCGCCAGCAGCGCCCGCTTCAGGGGAAGATCCTACAATGAGCAGTTCTTC. Encoded protein: CASSARFRGRSYNEQFF.

V gene TRBV7-4 combines with J gene TRBJ2-1; D call uncertain. Trimming cost V 5 bases and J 7 bases, with 9 bases left between them. CDR1 and CDR2 (germline): SGHVT, SQSDAQ. CDR3 length equals 12 residues. CDR3: CASSIRWNEQFF. The CDR3 DNA reads TGTGCCAGCAGCATACGGTGGAATGAGCAGTTCTTC.

The chain combines TRBV29-1 with TRBJ2-3; D perhaps matches TRBD2 (7 bases). The germline gives CDR1 SQVTM, CDR2 ANQGSEA. The CDR3 length is 14 residues. Trimming pared 3 bases from V and 8 bases from J, leaving 18 bases between. The CDR3 coding sequence is TGCAGCGTTGATGGGGAGGGGGTGAGTGTTACGCAGTATTTT. This sequence encodes CSVDGEGVSVTQYF.

The chain links TRBV5-1 to TRBJ1-1; D is ambiguous. Trimming removed 4 bases from V and 5 bases from J, with 12 bases in between. Germline assignment: CDR1 SGHRS and CDR2 YFSETQ. This CDR3 comprises 13 residues. CDR3 in DNA: TGCGCCAGCAGCACCCTGGGAGGGACTGAAGCTTTCTTT. Its protein is CASSTLGGTEAFF. The entire variable domain, with the rest obtained from reference TRBV5-1 and TRBJ1-1, is as follows: KAGVTQTPRYLIKTRGQQVTLSCSPISGHRSVSWYQQTPGQGLQFLFEYFSETQRNKGNFPGRFSGRQFSNSRSEMNVSTLELGDSALYLCASSTLGGTEAFFGQGTRLTVV.

The chain joins TRBV12-5 to TRBJ1-1; 7 bases match TRBD1. The V gene's germline CDR1 is LGHNT and CDR2 FRNRAP. This CDR3 comprises 11 residues. J gave up 9 bases and V 5 bases, and 3 bases lay outside the gene matches. CDR3 nucleotides: TGTGCTAGTGGTAGGGGACAGCAAGCTTTCTTT. Its translation is CASGRGQQAFF. The whole variable domain, remainder taken from reference TRBV12-5 and TRBJ1-1, is DARVTQTPRHKVTEMGQEVTMRCQPILGHNTVFWYRQTMMQGLELLAYFRNRAPLDDSGMPKDRFSAEMPDATLATLKIQPSEPRDSAVYFCASGRGQQAFFGQGTRLTVV.

The chain couples TRBV5-4 to TRBJ2-2, with D tentatively TRBD1 (5 bases). Trimming pared 0 bases from V and 5 bases from J, leaving 11 bases between. CDR1 SGHNT and CDR2 YYREEE come from the germline V gene (reference sequence). The CDR3 loop spans 15 amino acids. In nucleotides, the CDR3 is TGTGCCAGCAGCTTGGGTCAGGGAATGACCGGGGAGCTGTTTTTT. This translates into CASSLGQGMTGELFF.

This clone was seen a few times. The same CDR3 also results from other DNA sequences found in this sample. The chain combines TRBV19 with TRBJ1-6; a possible D gene is TRBD1 (5 bases). Looked up from germline, CDR1 is LNHDA and CDR2 is SQIVND (reference sequence). V was shortened by 6 bases and J by 7 bases, with 7 bases between the two germline ends. The CDR3 spans 12 residues. The chain's CDR3 is CASRQGNSPLHF. In DNA form, the CDR3 reads TGTGCCAGTAGGCAGGGAAATTCACCCCTCCACTTT.

The chain recombines TRBV19 with TRBJ2-3; 8 bases map to TRBD2. V gave up 6 bases and J gave up 4 bases; unmatched junction bases: 9. The germline gives CDR1 LNHDA, CDR2 SQIVND (reference sequence). The CDR3 runs 15 residues. In DNA, the CDR3 is TGTGCCAGTAGGGGTGAGAGCGGGGGTTCAGATACGCAGTATTTT. This sequence encodes CASRGESGGSDTQYF.

The rearrangement uses TRBV11-2 and TRBJ1-2; the match to TRBD1 covers 10 bases. Per the germline V gene, CDR1 is SGHAT and CDR2 is FQNNGV. V shed 6 bases, J shed 4 bases, and the junction held 11 bases outside the gene matches. The CDR3 is made up of 16 amino acids. The CDR3 spells CASRTARDRGTYGYTF. The CDR3 DNA reads as TGTGCCAGCAGAACTGCCAGGGACAGGGGAACCTATGGCTACACCTTC. The variable domain in full, completed from reference TRBV11-2 and TRBJ1-2, reads EAGVAQSPRYKIIEKRQSVAFWCNPISGHATLYWYQQILGQGPKLLIQFQNNGVVDDSQLPKDRFSAERLKGVDSTLKIQPAKLEDSAVYLCASRTARDRGTYGYTFGSGTRLTVV.

CDR3 coding DNA: TGCGCCAGCAGCCAAGGACCAATCCATAATTCACCCCTCCACTTT. This gives the protein CASSQGPIHNSPLHF. The chain employs TRBV5-1 and TRBJ1-6; D is uncertain. The CDR3 totals 15 residues. Germline V CDR1 and CDR2: SGHRS, YFSETQ. Trimming shortened V by 4 bases and J by 5 bases, and 13 bases separated the two germline ends.

This sequence joins TRBV9 and TRBJ1-6; D might be TRBD1 (5 bases). This CDR3 has 15 residues. From germline, CDR1 is SGDLS and CDR2 YYNGEE. V lost 0 bases and J lost 5, with 9 bases in between. The CDR3 DNA sequence: TGTGCCAGCAGCGTAGGATCAGGGCATAATTCACCCCTCCACTTT. Its protein is CASSVGSGHNSPLHF.

The V gene is TRBV5-4, the J gene TRBJ1-1; a possible D gene is TRBD1 (5 bases). The CDR3 is made up of 13 amino acids. Germline V lookup: CDR1 SGHNT, CDR2 YYREEE (reference sequence). V lost 3 bases to trimming and J lost 10 bases, with 16 bases between them. Here the CDR3 reads CASSSGQKPRAFF. Written as DNA, the CDR3 is TGTGCCAGCAGCTCCGGACAAAAGCCCCGAGCTTTCTTT.

For this clone: A far larger clone lies a single base away; this is likely a read error. The sample carries other DNA sequences with the same CDR3. V and J are TRBV5-1 and TRBJ2-7; possible D gene TRBD2, 5 bases. The CDR3 extends over 11 amino acids. With 4 bases removed from V and 3 bases from J, the gap between germline ends came to 5 bases. Germline V gene data show CDR1 as SGHRS and CDR2 as YFSETQ. The chain's CDR3 is CASSRDYEQYF. CDR3 coding DNA: TGCGCCAGCAGCCGGGACTACGAGCAGTACTTC.

The chain has TRBV6-1 and TRBJ1-4; D possibly corresponds to TRBD1 (6 bases). CDR1 and CDR2 (germline): MNHNS, SASEGT. V dropped 10 bases and J dropped 6 bases, with 18 bases sitting between them. The CDR3 contains 14 residues. The CDR3 here is CATLGQIVYEKLFF. The CDR3 DNA follows: TGTGCCACGTTAGGACAGATCGTTTATGAAAAACTGTTTTTT.

The V and J genes are TRBV7-8 and TRBJ1-1; 7 bases match TRBD1. V was pared by 5 bases and J by 4 bases, with 4 bases of the junction left unmatched. The CDR3 loop spans 13 amino acids. Germline V gene data show CDR1 as SGHVS and CDR2 as FQNEAQ. This CDR3 is CASSKQGSTEAFF. Written as DNA, the CDR3 is TGTGCCAGCAGCAAACAGGGGAGCACTGAAGCTTTCTTT.

The chain has TRBV5-4 and TRBJ1-2; maybe TRBD1 (6 bases). This CDR3 is built from 14 residues. CDR1 is SGHNT and CDR2 is YYREEE in the germline V gene (reference sequence). Trimming pared 0 bases from V and 5 bases from J, leaving 11 bases between. The CDR3 nucleotides are TGTGCCAGCAGCTTGGGAACAGGGTCATATGGCTACACCTTC. This gives the protein CASSLGTGSYGYTF.

The CDR3 loop is CASSSHDLSNYGYTF. As DNA, the CDR3 is TGTGCCAGCAGCTCCCACGACTTATCTAACTATGGCTACACCTTC. This chain joins TRBV6-5 and TRBJ1-2; no clear D. The CDR3 has 15 amino acids. V lost 6 bases, J lost 0 bases, and 14 bases lay in between. The germline CDR1 and CDR2 sequences are MNHEY and SVGAGI.

The gene calls are TRBV6-6 and TRBJ1-1; 7 nucleotides match TRBD1. The CDR3 contains 14 residues. The V segment lost 4 bases and the J segment 0 bases; nucleotides outside the gene matches: 2. Per germline, CDR1 MNHNY and CDR2 SVGAGI (reference sequence). The DNA for the CDR3 is TGTGCCAGCAGTTCCGACAGGGTGAACACTGAAGCTTTCTTT. It specifies CASSSDRVNTEAFF.